Reported below is one T cell receptor beta chain. Its antigen remains unidentified. The PCR had 60 Vbeta and 13 Jbeta primers. Assay: immunoSEQ multiplex PCR; the TCRdb copy retains only in-frame clones and omits some. The sample consists of 80,000 to 130,000 clones, roughly four fifths of them appearing once. The data stem from a study of cytomegalovirus exposure and HLA in healthy donors. Overall study: Roughly 180 million T cells yielded more than 90 million unique TCR beta sequences in earlier analysis.

The CDR3 is 17 residues long. CDR1 and CDR2 (germline): SGHDN, FVKESK. V was pared by 1 base and J by 4 bases, with 10 bases of the junction left unmatched. Study conclusions and caveats: Reports credit the classifier with highly specific, highly sensitive diagnosis of cytomegalovirus status.

The chain employs TRBV14 and TRBJ1-2; 9 bases are a match to TRBD1. The specimen sequenced was PBMCs. The sequence derives from a male donor in good health and CMV-seropositive. The CDR3 nucleotides are TGTGCCAGCAGCCAAGCGCTACCGGGACAGGGAGTCTATGGCTACACCTTC. Translating gives CASSQALPGQGVYGYTF.